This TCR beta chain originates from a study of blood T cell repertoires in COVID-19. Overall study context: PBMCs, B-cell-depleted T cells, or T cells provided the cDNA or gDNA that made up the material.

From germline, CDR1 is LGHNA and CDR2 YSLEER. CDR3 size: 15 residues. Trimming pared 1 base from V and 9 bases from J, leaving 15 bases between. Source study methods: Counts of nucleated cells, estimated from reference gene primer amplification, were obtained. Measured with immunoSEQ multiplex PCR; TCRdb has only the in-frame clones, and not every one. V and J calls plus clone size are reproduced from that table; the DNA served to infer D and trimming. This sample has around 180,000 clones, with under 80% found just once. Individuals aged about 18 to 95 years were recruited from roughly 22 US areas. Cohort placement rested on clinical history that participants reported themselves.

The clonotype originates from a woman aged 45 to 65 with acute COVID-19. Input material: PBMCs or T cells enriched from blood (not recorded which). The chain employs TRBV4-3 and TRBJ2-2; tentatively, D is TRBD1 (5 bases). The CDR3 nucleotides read TGCGCCAGCAGCCAAGTTTTCCAGGGTGGAAGGGAGCTGTTTTTT. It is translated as CASSQVFQGGRELFF.